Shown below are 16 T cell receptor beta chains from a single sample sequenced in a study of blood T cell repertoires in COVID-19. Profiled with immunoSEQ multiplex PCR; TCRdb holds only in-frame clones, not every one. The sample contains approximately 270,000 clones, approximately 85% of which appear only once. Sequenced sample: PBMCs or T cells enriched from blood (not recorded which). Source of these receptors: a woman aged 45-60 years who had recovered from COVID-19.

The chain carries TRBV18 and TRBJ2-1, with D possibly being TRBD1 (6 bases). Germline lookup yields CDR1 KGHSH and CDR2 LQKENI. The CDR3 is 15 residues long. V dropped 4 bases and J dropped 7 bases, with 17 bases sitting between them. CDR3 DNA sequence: TGTGCCAGCTCACGGAGGACAGAATTTGCGAATGAGCAGTTCTTC. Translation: CASSRRTEFANEQFF.

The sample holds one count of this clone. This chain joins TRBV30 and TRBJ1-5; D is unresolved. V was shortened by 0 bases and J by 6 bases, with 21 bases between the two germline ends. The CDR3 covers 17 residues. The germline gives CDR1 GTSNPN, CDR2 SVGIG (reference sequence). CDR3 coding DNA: TGTGCCTGGAGTGTGAAAGGGAGGATTAGTTTATTTCAGCCCCAGCATTTT. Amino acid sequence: CAWSVKGRISLFQPQHF.

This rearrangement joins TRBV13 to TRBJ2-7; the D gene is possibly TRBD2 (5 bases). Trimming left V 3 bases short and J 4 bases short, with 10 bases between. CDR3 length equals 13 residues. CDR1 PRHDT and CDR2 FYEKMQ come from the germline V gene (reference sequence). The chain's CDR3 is CASSLAGRYEQYF. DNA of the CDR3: TGTGCCAGCAGCTTGGCGGGTCGGTACGAGCAGTACTTC. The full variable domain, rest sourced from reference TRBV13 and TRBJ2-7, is AAGVIQSPRHLIKEKRETATLKCYPIPRHDTVYWYQQGPGQDPQFLISFYEKMQSDKGSIPDRFSAQQFSDYHSELNMSSLELGDSALYFCASSLAGRYEQYFGPGTRLTVT.

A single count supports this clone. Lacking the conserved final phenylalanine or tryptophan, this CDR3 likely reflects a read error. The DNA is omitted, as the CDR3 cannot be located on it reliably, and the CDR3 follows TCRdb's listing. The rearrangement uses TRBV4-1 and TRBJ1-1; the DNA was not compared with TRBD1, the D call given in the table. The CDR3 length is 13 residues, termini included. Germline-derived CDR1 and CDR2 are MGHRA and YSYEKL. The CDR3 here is CASSQDRTAKISL.

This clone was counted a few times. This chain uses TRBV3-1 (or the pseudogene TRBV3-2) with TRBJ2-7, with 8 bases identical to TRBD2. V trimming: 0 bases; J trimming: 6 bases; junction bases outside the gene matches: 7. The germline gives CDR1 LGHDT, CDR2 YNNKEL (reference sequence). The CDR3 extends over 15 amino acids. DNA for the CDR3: TGTGCCAGCAGCCAAGATCTAAGCGGGAGTCTCGAGCAGTACTTC. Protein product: CASSQDLSGSLEQYF.

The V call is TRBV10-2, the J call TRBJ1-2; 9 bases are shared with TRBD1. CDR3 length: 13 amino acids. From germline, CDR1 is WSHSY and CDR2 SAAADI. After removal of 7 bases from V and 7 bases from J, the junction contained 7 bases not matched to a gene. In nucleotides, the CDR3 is TGCGCCAGCACCCGGGACAGGGCAGGTGGCTACACCTTC. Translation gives CASTRDRAGGYTF.

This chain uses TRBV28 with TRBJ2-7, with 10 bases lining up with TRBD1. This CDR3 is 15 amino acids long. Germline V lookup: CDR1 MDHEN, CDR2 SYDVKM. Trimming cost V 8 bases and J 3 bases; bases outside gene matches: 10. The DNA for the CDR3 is TGTGCCAGCGAGCCTATCGGGACAGGGGTCTACGAGCAGTACTTC. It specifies CASEPIGTGVYEQYF. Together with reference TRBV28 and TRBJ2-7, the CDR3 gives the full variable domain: DVKVTQSSRYLVKRTGEKVFLECVQDMDHENMFWYRQDPGLGLRLIYFSYDVKMKEKGDIPEGYSVSREKKERFSLILESASTNQTSMYLCASEPIGTGVYEQYFGPGTRLTVT.

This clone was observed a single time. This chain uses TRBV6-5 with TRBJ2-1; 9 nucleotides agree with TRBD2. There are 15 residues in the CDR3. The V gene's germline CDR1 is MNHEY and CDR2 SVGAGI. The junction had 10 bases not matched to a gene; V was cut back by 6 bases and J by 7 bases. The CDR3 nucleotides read TGTGCCAGCAGCCCAGCTCTGACTAGCGGAAATGAGCAGTTCTTC. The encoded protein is CASSPALTSGNEQFF.

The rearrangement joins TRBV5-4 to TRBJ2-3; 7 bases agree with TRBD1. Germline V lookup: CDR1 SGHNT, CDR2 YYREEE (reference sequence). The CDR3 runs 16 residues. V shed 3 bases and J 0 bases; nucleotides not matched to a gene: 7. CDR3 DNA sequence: TGTGCCAGCAGCTCCTCGGACAGGCGAAGCACAGATACGCAGTATTTT. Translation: CASSSSDRRSTDTQYF.

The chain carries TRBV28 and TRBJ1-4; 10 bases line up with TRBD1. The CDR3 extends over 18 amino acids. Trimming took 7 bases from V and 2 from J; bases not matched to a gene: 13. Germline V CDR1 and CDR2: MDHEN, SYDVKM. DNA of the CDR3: TGTGCCAGCATTTGGGGTGGGACAGGGGTCCTCACTAATGAAAAACTGTTTTTT. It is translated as CASIWGGTGVLTNEKLFF. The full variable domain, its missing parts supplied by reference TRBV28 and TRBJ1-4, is DVKVTQSSRYLVKRTGEKVFLECVQDMDHENMFWYRQDPGLGLRLIYFSYDVKMKEKGDIPEGYSVSREKKERFSLILESASTNQTSMYLCASIWGGTGVLTNEKLFFGSGTQLSVL.

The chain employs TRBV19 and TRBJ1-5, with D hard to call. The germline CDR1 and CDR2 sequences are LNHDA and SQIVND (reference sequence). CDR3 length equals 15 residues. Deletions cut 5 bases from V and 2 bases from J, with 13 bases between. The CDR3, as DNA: TGTGCCAGTAGTTACTATTCCTCTGGCAATCAGCCCCAGCATTTT. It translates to CASSYYSSGNQPQHF.

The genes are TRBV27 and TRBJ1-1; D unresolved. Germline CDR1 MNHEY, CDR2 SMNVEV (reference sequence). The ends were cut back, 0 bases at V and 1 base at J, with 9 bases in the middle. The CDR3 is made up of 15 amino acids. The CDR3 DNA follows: TGTGCCAGCAGTTTATCTCCGGGAGGGAACACTGAAGCTTTCTTT. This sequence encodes CASSLSPGGNTEAFF.

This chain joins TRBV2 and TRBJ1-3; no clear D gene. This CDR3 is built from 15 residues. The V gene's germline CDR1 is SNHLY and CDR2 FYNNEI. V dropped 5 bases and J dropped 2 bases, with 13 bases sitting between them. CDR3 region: CASSLGPTPGNTIYF. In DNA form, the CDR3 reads TGTGCCAGCAGTTTGGGCCCGACCCCTGGAAACACCATATATTTT. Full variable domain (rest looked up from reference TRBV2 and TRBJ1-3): EPEVTQTPSHQVTQMGQEVILRCVPISNHLYFYWYRQILGQKVEFLVSFYNNEISEKSEIFDDQFSVERPDGSNFTLKIRSTKLEDSAMYFCASSLGPTPGNTIYFGEGSWLTVV.

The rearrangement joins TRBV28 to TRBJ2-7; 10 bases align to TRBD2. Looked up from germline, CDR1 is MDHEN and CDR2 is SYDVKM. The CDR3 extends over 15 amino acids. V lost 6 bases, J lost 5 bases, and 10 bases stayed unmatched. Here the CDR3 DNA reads TGTGCCAGCAGCCCGGGACTAGCGATCCGGCACGAGCAGTACTTC. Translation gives CASSPGLAIRHEQYF.

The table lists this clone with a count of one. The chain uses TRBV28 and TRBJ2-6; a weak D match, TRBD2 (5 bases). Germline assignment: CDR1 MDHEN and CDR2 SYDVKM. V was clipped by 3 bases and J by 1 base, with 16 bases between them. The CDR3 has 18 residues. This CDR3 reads CASSFLARPKSGANVLTF. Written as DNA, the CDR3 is TGTGCCAGCAGTTTTTTAGCGCGGCCTAAATCTGGGGCCAACGTCCTGACTTTC.

The CDR3 DNA is TGTGCCAGCCCCCCACCGGGTAAGGTAGGCAATCAGCCCCAGCATTTT. Translating it yields CASPPPGKVGNQPQHF. The chain has TRBV28 and TRBJ1-5; D uncertain. The ends were cut back, 8 bases at V and 2 bases at J, with 19 bases in the middle. Germline lookup yields CDR1 MDHEN and CDR2 SYDVKM. The length of the CDR3 is 16 residues.